This entry lists 27 T cell receptor gamma chains sequenced from one sample in a study of gamma-delta T cells after stem cell transplantation. TCRdb reprocessed the RT-PCR reads through CATT. The table includes 450 or so gamma-chain clones, 50% to 75% detected once. The specimen sequenced was gamma-delta T cells. The receptors derive from a human donor. It is not recorded whose cells these are; they may come from a transplant donor.

This chain connects TRGV9 to TRGJP. Since TCRdb gives no J gene, matching the DNA to germline was used here to assign it. Trimming cost V 3 bases and J 9 bases; bases outside gene matches: 8. This CDR3 comprises 16 residues. Germline CDR1 GITISATS, CDR2 ISYDGTV (reference sequence). DNA for the CDR3: TGTGCCTTGTGGGAGCTCATCGGGTTGGGCAAAAAAATCAAGGTATTT. Translated: CALWELIGLGKKIKVF.

This chain links TRGV9 with TRGJP. Assignment of the J gene here rests on matching the DNA to germline, because TCRdb gives none. V lost 2 bases to trimming and J lost 12 bases; unmatched junction nucleotides: 10. This CDR3 is 16 amino acids long. CDR1 and CDR2 from the germline V gene are GITISATS and ISYDGTV (reference sequence). CDR3 sequence reads: CALWEATKPGKKIKVF. DNA for the CDR3: TGTGCCTTGTGGGAGGCAACAAAGCCGGGCAAAAAAATCAAGGTATTT.

As for this clone: A far bigger clonotype differs at one base, so this is likely a read error. Other DNA sequences in this specimen translate into the identical CDR3. The rearrangement joins TRGV9 to TRGJP. No J gene is reported in TCRdb; it was inferred here by comparing the DNA with germline. Germline lookup yields CDR1 GITISATS and CDR2 ISYDGTV (reference sequence). V lost 3 bases to trimming and J lost 4 bases; unmatched junction nucleotides: 3. CDR3 length: 16 amino acids. CDR3 protein: CALWEIQELGKKIKVF. CDR3 nucleotide sequence: TGTGCCTTGTGGGAGATTCAAGAGTTGGGCAAAAAAATCAAGGTATTT.

This clone has just a few counts. CDR3 sequence: CALWEVQQELGKKIKVF. The CDR3 DNA reads as TGTGCCTTGTGGGAGGTGCAACAAGAGTTGGGCAAAAAAATCAAGGTATTT. The chain employs TRGV9 and TRGJP. TCRdb leaves out the J gene; it was filled in here by matching the DNA to germline. This CDR3 is built from 17 residues. The germline gives CDR1 GITISATS, CDR2 ISYDGTV (reference sequence). Trimming at V came to 0 bases and at J to 4 bases, leaving 3 bases not matched to a gene.

The rearrangement joins TRGV9 to TRGJP. The J gene was not available in TCRdb and was assigned here by matching the DNA to germline segments. The V gene end was trimmed by 3 bases and the J gene end by 3 bases; junction bases not matched to a gene: 2. CDR1 and CDR2 (germline): GITISATS, ISYDGTV (reference sequence). The CDR3 has 16 amino acids. The CDR3, as DNA: TGTGCCTTGTGGGAGAAGCAAGAGTTGGGCAAAAAAATCAAGGTATTT. Protein sequence: CALWEKQELGKKIKVF.

This chain links TRGV9 with TRGJ1 or TRGJ2. TCRdb supplies no J gene; here it was assigned by aligning the nucleotide sequence to germline. In germline, CDR1 is GITISATS, CDR2 ISYDGTV (reference sequence). The CDR3 loop spans 13 amino acids. Trimming removed 2 bases from V and 9 bases from J; junction bases left unmatched: 10. CDR3 DNA: TGTGCCTTGTGGGAGGGCGACCCCATTAAGAAACTCTTT. As protein: CALWEGDPIKKLF.

This clone was counted between two and nine times. The chain recombines TRGV9 with TRGJP. Here the J gene came from matching the DNA to germline, since TCRdb omits it. The germline V gene encodes CDR1 GITISATS and CDR2 ISYDGTV (reference sequence). The CDR3 totals 16 residues. Trimming removed 4 bases from V and 3 bases from J; junction bases left unmatched: 3. This CDR3 reads CALWDPQELGKKIKVF. CDR3 in DNA: TGTGCCTTGTGGGACCCGCAAGAGTTGGGCAAAAAAATCAAGGTATTT.

CDR3 sequence (DNA): TGTGCCTTGTGGGAGGCGAAACGTCAAGAGTTGGGCAAAAAAATCAAGGTATTT. It specifies CALWEAKRQELGKKIKVF. The chain carries TRGV9 and TRGJP. The J gene, missing from TCRdb, was assigned here through DNA to germline matching. V lost 2 bases to trimming and J lost 4 bases; unmatched junction nucleotides: 8. This CDR3 has 18 amino acids. The germline V gene encodes CDR1 GITISATS and CDR2 ISYDGTV (reference sequence).

As regards this clone: A read error is the likely source, as a far larger clone sits one nucleotide away. Here the CDR3 reads CALWEGQELGKKIKVF. CDR3 DNA sequence: TGTGCCTTGTGGGAGGGGCAAGAGTTGGGCAAAAAAATCAAGGTATTT. The gene calls are TRGV9 and TRGJP. TCRdb supplies no J gene; here it was assigned by aligning the nucleotide sequence to germline. The CDR3 runs to 16 residues. Unmatched junction bases numbered 0, after V lost 2 bases and J lost 2 bases. Germline V gene sequence: CDR1 GITISATS, CDR2 ISYDGTV (reference sequence).

The chain combines TRGV9 with TRGJP. The J gene was not available in TCRdb and was assigned here by matching the DNA to germline segments. CDR1 GITISATS and CDR2 ISYDGTV come from the germline V gene (reference sequence). Trimming cost V 0 bases and J 8 bases; bases outside gene matches: 7. The CDR3 runs to 17 residues. The CDR3 loop reads CALWEVQEKLGKKIKVF. The CDR3, as DNA: TGTGCCTTGTGGGAGGTGCAGGAGAAGTTGGGCAAAAAAATCAAGGTATTT.

This clone was seen just once. This may be a read error: a much more frequent sequence differs by one nucleotide. The genes are TRGV9 and TRGJP. As TCRdb names no J gene, one was assigned here on the basis of a DNA match to germline. The CDR3 covers 15 residues. Germline values: CDR1 GITISATS, CDR2 ISYDGTV (reference sequence). Trimming removed 4 bases from V and 5 bases from J; junction bases left unmatched: 2. CDR3 amino acids: CALWDEELGKKIKVF. The CDR3 DNA reads as TGTGCCTTGTGGGACGAAGAGTTGGGCAAAAAAATCAAGGTATTT.

This chain uses TRGV9 with TRGJ1 or TRGJ2. TCRdb supplies no J gene; here it was assigned by aligning the nucleotide sequence to germline. V gave up 0 bases and J gave up 5 bases; unmatched junction bases: 7. The CDR3 totals 14 residues. The germline V gene encodes CDR1 GITISATS and CDR2 ISYDGTV (reference sequence). CDR3 protein: CALWEVGSHYKKLF. Written as DNA, the CDR3 is TGTGCCTTGTGGGAGGTGGGTTCGCATTATAAGAAACTCTTT.

This clone showed up just once. The sample contains more than one DNA sequence encoding this CDR3. CDR3 sequence reads: CALWEVGLGKKIKVF. The CDR3 DNA follows: TGTGCCTTGTGGGAGGTCGGGTTGGGCAAAAAAATCAAGGTATTT. The genes are TRGV9 and TRGJP. Germline matching of the DNA provided the J gene here, since TCRdb leaves it blank. In germline, CDR1 is GITISATS, CDR2 ISYDGTV (reference sequence). V shed 1 base, J shed 9 bases, and the junction held 3 bases outside the gene matches. This CDR3 is 15 amino acids long.

About this clone itself: The sample has other DNA sequences that encode this CDR3 too. This sequence joins TRGV9 and TRGJP. TCRdb gives no J gene; it was assigned here by matching the DNA to germline. Trimming removed 1 base from V and 5 bases from J; junction bases left unmatched: 5. Germline V CDR1 and CDR2: GITISATS, ISYDGTV (reference sequence). The CDR3 runs to 17 residues. DNA of the CDR3: TGTGCCTTGTGGGAGGTCCGGGAAGAGTTGGGCAAAAAAATCAAGGTATTT. This encodes CALWEVREELGKKIKVF.

The rearrangement links TRGV9 to TRGJP. TCRdb gives no J gene; it was assigned here by matching the DNA to germline. The CDR3 has 16 residues. The V gene end was trimmed by 0 bases and the J gene end by 8 bases; junction bases not matched to a gene: 4. CDR1 is GITISATS, CDR2 ISYDGTV, per germline (reference sequence). CDR3 protein: CALWEVHKLGKKIKVF. The DNA of the CDR3 is TGTGCCTTGTGGGAGGTGCATAAGTTGGGCAAAAAAATCAAGGTATTT.

There are a few counts of this clone. This chain links TRGV9 with TRGJP. The J gene is not listed in TCRdb, so it was assigned here from a DNA match to germline. The trim removed 5 bases at V and 5 bases at J, leaving 3 bases unmatched. Germline loops: CDR1 GITISATS, CDR2 ISYDGTV (reference sequence). The CDR3 runs 15 residues. CDR3 amino acids: CALWVKELGKKIKVF. The DNA of the CDR3 is TGTGCCTTGTGGGTGAAAGAGTTGGGCAAAAAAATCAAGGTATTT.

The chain recombines TRGV9 with TRGJ1 or TRGJ2. Here the J gene came from matching the DNA to germline, since TCRdb omits it. The germline V gene encodes CDR1 GITISATS and CDR2 ISYDGTV (reference sequence). The CDR3 totals 14 residues. V lost 0 bases to trimming and J lost 11 bases; unmatched junction nucleotides: 13. Here the CDR3 reads CALWEVARNKEKLF. The CDR3 nucleotides read TGTGCCTTGTGGGAGGTGGCAAGGAATAAGGAGAAACTCTTT.

As concerns this clone: This clone may be a read error of a much larger clone one base away. The V call is TRGV9, the J call TRGJP. In the absence of a J gene in TCRdb, the DNA was matched to germline to assign it here. Germline V gives CDR1 GITISATS, CDR2 ISYDGTV (reference sequence). The CDR3 has 16 amino acids. The CDR3 DNA is TGTGCCTTGTGGGAGGTGCAAGGGTTGGGCAAAAAAATCAAGGTATTT. Protein sequence: CALWEVQGLGKKIKVF.

This clone has just a few counts. The chain uses TRGV9 and TRGJP. Germline CDR1 GITISATS, CDR2 ISYDGTV (reference sequence). This CDR3 is 15 amino acids long. V shed 6 bases and J 4 bases; nucleotides not matched to a gene: 3. The CDR3 loop is CALWIQELGKKIKVF. CDR3 in DNA: TGTGCCTTGTGGATACAAGAGTTGGGCAAAAAAATCAAGGTATTT.

This chain links TRGV9 with TRGJ1 or TRGJ2. Matching the DNA to germline supplied the J gene, which TCRdb does not give. Trimming removed 1 base from V and 7 bases from J; junction bases left unmatched: 10. The CDR3 is made up of 14 amino acids. Germline values: CDR1 GITISATS, CDR2 ISYDGTV (reference sequence). This CDR3 is CALWEVESGYKKLF. The CDR3 coding sequence is TGTGCCTTGTGGGAGGTAGAGTCGGGGTATAAGAAACTCTTT.

This clone was counted only a few times. The V and J genes are TRGV9 and TRGJP. TCRdb gives no J gene; it was assigned here by matching the DNA to germline. This CDR3 has 19 residues. Per the germline V gene, CDR1 is GITISATS and CDR2 is ISYDGTV (reference sequence). V trimming: 0 bases; J trimming: 4 bases; junction bases outside the gene matches: 9. The CDR3 is CALWEVRGEQELGKKIKVF. The CDR3, as DNA: TGTGCCTTGTGGGAGGTGCGGGGCGAACAAGAGTTGGGCAAAAAAATCAAGGTATTT.

Concerning this clone itself: A read error may explain this, as a much larger clone is one base away. The chain employs TRGV9 and TRGJP. The J gene was not available in TCRdb and was assigned here by matching the DNA to germline segments. Germline V gene lookup returns CDR1 GITISATS and CDR2 ISYDGTV (reference sequence). V gave up 5 bases and J gave up 5 bases; unmatched junction bases: 3. The CDR3 is 15 amino acids. In nucleotides, the CDR3 is TGTGCCTTGTGGGTGGAAGAGTTGGGCAAAAAAATCAAGGTATTT. This translates into CALWVEELGKKIKVF.

In this sample, this clone turned up a few times. The rearrangement uses TRGV9 and TRGJP. TCRdb lists no J gene, so it was determined here by aligning the DNA to germline. The germline gives CDR1 GITISATS, CDR2 ISYDGTV (reference sequence). The CDR3 covers 17 residues. J lost 4 bases, V lost 3 bases, and 6 bases had no gene match. The DNA of the CDR3 is TGTGCCTTGTGGGAGACACTACAAGAGTTGGGCAAAAAAATCAAGGTATTT. The encoded protein is CALWETLQELGKKIKVF.

This rearrangement joins TRGV9 to TRGJP. The CDR3 covers 14 residues. V dropped 9 bases and J dropped 4; count of bases not matched to a gene: 3. Germline-derived CDR1 and CDR2 are GITISATS and ISYDGTV (reference sequence). The CDR3 here is CALPQELGKKIKVF. Here the CDR3 DNA reads TGTGCCTTGCCTCAAGAGTTGGGCAAAAAAATCAAGGTATTT.

The genes are TRGV9 and TRGJP. TCRdb gives no J gene; it was assigned here by matching the DNA to germline. V was clipped by 6 bases and J by 3 bases; unmatched bases: 2. The CDR3 spans 15 residues. Germline CDR1 GITISATS, CDR2 ISYDGTV (reference sequence). The DNA for the CDR3 is TGTGCCTTGTGGTTGCAAGAGTTGGGCAAAAAAATCAAGGTATTT. As protein: CALWLQELGKKIKVF.

A word on this clone: This sample also contains other DNA sequences that code for the same CDR3. The chain carries TRGV9 and TRGJP. No J gene was available from TCRdb, and it was assigned here by a germline match of the DNA. This CDR3 has 16 residues. Germline CDR1 is GITISATS and CDR2 is ISYDGTV (reference sequence). J lost 7 bases, V lost 2 bases, and 5 bases had no gene match. CDR3 residues: CALWEDRELGKKIKVF. CDR3 in DNA: TGTGCCTTGTGGGAGGATAGGGAGTTGGGCAAAAAAATCAAGGTATTT.

The V gene is TRGV9, the J gene TRGJP. The J gene, not given by TCRdb, was assigned here from a germline match of the nucleotide sequence. V shed 0 bases, J shed 7 bases, and the junction held 6 bases outside the gene matches. The CDR3 consists of 17 residues. The germline CDR1 and CDR2 sequences are GITISATS and ISYDGTV (reference sequence). The CDR3 DNA is TGTGCCTTGTGGGAGGTGCATGATGAGTTGGGCAAAAAAATCAAGGTATTT. Translation gives CALWEVHDELGKKIKVF.